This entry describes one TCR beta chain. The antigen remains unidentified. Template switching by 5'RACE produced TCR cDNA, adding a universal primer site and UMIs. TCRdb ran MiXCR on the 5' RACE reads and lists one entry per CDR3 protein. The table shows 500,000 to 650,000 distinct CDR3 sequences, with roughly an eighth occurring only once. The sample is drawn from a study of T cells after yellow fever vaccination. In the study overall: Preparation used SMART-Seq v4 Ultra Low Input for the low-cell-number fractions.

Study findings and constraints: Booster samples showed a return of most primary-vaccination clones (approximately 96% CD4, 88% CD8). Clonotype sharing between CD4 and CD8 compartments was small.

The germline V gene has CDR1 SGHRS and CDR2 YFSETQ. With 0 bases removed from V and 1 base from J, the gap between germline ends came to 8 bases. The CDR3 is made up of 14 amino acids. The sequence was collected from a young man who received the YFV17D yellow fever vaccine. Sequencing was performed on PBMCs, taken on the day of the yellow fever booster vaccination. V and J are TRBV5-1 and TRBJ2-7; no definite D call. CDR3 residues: CASSLEDQSYEQYF. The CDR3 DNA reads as TGCGCCAGCAGCTTGGAGGACCAATCCTACGAGCAGTACTTC. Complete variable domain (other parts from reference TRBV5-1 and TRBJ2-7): KAGVTQTPRYLIKTRGQQVTLSCSPISGHRSVSWYQQTPGQGLQFLFEYFSETQRNKGNFPGRFSGRQFSNSRSEMNVSTLELGDSALYLCASSLEDQSYEQYFGPGTRLTVT.